This T cell receptor beta chain comes out of a study of cytomegalovirus exposure and HLA in healthy donors. This clone was detected once. Repertoires were generated with immunoSEQ multiplex PCR, while TCRdb's copy carries only in-frame clones and drops some. The sample lists some 75,000 clones, about 95% seen once, with 1.3% in the top ten. The CDR3 is made up of 14 amino acids. Germline CDR1 MDHEN, CDR2 SYDVKM. With 6 bases clipped from V and 7 bases from J, the junction kept 6 bases outside the gene matches. Sequencing used PBMCs. This receptor was obtained from a woman in her late teens or twenties in good health and CMV-seronegative. J is TRBJ2-1 and V is TRBV28; 10 bases match TRBD2. CDR3 protein: CASSLAGAINEQFF. The CDR3 nucleotides are TGTGCCAGCAGCCTAGCGGGAGCGATTAATGAGCAGTTCTTC.